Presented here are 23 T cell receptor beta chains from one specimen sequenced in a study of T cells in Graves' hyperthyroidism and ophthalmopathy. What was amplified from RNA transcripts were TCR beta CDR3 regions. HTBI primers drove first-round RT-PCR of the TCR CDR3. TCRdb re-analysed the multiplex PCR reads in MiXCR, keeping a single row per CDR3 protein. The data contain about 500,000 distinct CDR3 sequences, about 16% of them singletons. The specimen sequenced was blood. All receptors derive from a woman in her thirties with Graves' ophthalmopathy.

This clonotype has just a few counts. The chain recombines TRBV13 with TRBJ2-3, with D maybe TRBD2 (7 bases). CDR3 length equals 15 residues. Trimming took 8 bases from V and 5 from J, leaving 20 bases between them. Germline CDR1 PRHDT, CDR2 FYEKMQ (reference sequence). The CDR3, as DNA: TGTGCCAGCGGGGGGTCGGGGGGCGAAATAGATACGCAGTATTTT. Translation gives CASGGSGGEIDTQYF.

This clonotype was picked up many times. This chain's CDR3 is CASSTGQVSTDTQYF. Written as DNA, the CDR3 is TGTGCCAGCAGTACGGGACAGGTTAGCACAGATACGCAGTATTTT. The chain combines TRBV28 with TRBJ2-3; 8 nucleotides match TRBD1. The germline V gene encodes CDR1 MDHEN and CDR2 SYDVKM. The CDR3 runs 15 residues. J was trimmed by 0 bases and V by 5 bases; bases with no gene match: 4.

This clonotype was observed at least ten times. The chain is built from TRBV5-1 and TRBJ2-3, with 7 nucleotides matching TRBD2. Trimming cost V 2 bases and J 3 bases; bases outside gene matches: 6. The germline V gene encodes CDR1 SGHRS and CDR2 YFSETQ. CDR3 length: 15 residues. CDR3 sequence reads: CASSLFRAGTDTQYF. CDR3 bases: TGCGCCAGCAGCTTATTTCGAGCGGGGACAGATACGCAGTATTTT.

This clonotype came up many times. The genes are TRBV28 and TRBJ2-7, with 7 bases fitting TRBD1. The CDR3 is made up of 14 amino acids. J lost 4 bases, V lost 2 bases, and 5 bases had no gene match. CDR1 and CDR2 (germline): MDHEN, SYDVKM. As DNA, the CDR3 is TGTGCCAGCAGTTTACTTCAGGGGGATTACGAGCAGTACTTC. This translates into CASSLLQGDYEQYF.

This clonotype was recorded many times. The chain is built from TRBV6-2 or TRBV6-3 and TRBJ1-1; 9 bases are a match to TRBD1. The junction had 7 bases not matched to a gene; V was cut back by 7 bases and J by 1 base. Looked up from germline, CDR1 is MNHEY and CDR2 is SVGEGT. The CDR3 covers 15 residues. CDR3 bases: TGTGCCAGCAAGGAACTGGGACAGGGGAACACTGAAGCTTTCTTT. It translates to CASKELGQGNTEAFF.

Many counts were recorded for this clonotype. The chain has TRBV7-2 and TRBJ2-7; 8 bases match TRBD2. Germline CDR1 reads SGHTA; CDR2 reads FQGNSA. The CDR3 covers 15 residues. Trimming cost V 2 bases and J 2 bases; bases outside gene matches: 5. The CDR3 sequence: CASSLTPGGAYEQYF. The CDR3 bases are TGTGCCAGCAGCTTAACCCCGGGAGGGGCCTACGAGCAGTACTTC.

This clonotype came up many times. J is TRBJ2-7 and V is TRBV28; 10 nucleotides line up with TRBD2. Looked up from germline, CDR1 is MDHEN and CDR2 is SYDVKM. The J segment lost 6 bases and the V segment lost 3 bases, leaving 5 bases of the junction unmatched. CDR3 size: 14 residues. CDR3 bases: TGTGCCAGCAGTTTGGCTAGCGGGAGAACCGAGCAGTACTTC. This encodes CASSLASGRTEQYF.

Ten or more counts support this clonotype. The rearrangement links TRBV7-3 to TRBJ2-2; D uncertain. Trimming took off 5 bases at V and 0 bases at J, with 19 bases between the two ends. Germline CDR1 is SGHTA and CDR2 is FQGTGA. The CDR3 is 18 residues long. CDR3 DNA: TGTGCCAGCAGCCGAGGCCCGGGCCAACTCGCGAACACCGGGGAGCTGTTTTTT. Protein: CASSRGPGQLANTGELFF. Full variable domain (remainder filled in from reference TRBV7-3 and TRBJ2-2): GAGVSQTPSNKVTEKGKYVELRCDPISGHTALYWYRQSLGQGPEFLIYFQGTGAADDSGLPNDRFFAVRPEGSVSTLKIQRTERGDSAVYLCASSRGPGQLANTGELFFGEGSRLTVL.

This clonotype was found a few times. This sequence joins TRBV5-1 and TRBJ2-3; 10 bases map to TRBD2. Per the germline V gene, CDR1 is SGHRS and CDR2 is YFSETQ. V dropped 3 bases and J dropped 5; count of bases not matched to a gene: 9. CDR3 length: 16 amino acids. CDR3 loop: CASSYLAGVEGDTQYF. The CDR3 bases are TGCGCCAGCAGCTACCTAGCGGGAGTCGAGGGAGATACGCAGTATTTT.

In DNA, the CDR3 is TGCAGTGCTAGAGACTTAGGTACCGGGACATTCGGGCAGCCCCAGCATTTT. It specifies CSARDLGTGTFGQPQHF. The chain carries TRBV20-1 and TRBJ1-5, with D tentatively TRBD1 (6 bases). The CDR3 spans 17 residues. Germline values: CDR1 DFQATT, CDR2 SNEGSKA (reference sequence). The V gene lost 0 bases and the J gene lost 7 bases, with 22 bases spanning the gap.

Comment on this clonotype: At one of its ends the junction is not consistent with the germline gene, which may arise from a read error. CDR3 sequence (DNA): TGTGCCAGCAGCGGGGTCGGGGGTGGAGAGACCCAGTACTTC. Amino acids: CASSGVGGGETQYF. The chain is built from TRBV5-1 and TRBJ2-5; 7 positions match TRBD2. The CDR3 has 14 residues. CDR1 and CDR2 (germline): SGHRS, YFSETQ.

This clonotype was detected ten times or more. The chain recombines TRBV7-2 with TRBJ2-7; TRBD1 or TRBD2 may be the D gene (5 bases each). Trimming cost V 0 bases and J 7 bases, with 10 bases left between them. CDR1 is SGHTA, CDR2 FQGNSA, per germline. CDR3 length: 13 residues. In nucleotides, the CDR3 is TGTGCCAGCAGCTTAGCGGGGGTTGGAGAGCAGTACTTC. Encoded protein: CASSLAGVGEQYF.

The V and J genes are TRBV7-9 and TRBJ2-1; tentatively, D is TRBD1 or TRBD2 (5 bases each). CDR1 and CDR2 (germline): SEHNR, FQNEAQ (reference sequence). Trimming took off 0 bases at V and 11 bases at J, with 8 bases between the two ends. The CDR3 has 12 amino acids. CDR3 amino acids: CASSLAGGQQFF. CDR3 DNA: TGTGCCAGCAGCTTAGCTGGGGGTCAGCAGTTCTTC.

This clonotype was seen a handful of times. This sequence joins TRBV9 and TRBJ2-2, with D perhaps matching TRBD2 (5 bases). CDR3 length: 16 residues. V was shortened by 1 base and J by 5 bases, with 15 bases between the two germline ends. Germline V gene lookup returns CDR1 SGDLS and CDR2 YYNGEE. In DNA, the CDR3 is TGTGCCAGCAGCGTAACGGACCCCACGGGGACCGGGGAGCTGTTTTTT. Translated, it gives CASSVTDPTGTGELFF.

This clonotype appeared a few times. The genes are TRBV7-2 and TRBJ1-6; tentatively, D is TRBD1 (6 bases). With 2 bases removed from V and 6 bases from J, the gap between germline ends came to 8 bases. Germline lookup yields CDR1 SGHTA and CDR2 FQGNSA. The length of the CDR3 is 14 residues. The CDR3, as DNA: TGTGCCAGCAGCTTATACAGGGCTAATTCACCCCTCCACTTT. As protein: CASSLYRANSPLHF.

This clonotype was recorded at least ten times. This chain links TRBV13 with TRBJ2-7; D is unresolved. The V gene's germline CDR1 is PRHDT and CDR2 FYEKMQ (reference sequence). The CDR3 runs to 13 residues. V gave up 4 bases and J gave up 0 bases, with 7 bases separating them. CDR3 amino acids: CASSSVISYEQYF. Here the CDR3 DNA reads TGTGCCAGCAGCTCGGTCATCTCCTACGAGCAGTACTTC.

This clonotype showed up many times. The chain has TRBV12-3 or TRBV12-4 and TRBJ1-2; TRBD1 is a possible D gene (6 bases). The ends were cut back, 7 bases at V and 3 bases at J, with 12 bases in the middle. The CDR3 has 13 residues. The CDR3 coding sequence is TGTGCCAGCACCTCCGGGGGCTACTATGGCTACACCTTC. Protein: CASTSGGYYGYTF.

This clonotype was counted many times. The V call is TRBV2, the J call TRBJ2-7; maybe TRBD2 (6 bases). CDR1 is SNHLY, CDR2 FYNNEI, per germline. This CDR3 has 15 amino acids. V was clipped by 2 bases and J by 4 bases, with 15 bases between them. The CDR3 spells CASSESGDPIYEQYF. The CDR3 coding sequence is TGTGCCAGCAGTGAATCGGGGGATCCTATTTACGAGCAGTACTTC.

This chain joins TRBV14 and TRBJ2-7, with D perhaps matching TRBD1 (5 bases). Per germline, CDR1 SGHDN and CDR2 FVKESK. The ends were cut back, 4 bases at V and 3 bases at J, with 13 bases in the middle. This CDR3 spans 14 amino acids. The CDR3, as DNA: TGTGCCAGCAGCCTCGGACATGGCGGCTACGAGCAGTACTTC. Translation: CASSLGHGGYEQYF. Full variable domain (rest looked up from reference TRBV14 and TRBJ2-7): EAGVTQFPSHSVIEKGQTVTLRCDPISGHDNLYWYRRVMGKEIKFLLHFVKESKQDESGMPNNRFLAERTGGTYSTLKVQPAELEDSGVYFCASSLGHGGYEQYFGPGTRLTVT.

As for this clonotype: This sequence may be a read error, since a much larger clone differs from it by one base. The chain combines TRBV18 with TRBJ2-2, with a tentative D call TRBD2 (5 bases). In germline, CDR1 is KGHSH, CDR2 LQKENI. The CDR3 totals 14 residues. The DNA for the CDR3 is TGTGCCAGCTCACCACAGGGTTCGGCCGGGGAGCTGCTTTTT. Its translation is CASSPQGSAGELLF.

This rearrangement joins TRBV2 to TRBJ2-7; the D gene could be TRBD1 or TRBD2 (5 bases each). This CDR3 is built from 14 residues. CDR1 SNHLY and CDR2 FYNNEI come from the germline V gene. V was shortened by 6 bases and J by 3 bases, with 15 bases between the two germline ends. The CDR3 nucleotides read TGTGCCAGCAGAGGGGTGAGGGGTTACTACGAGCAGTACTTC. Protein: CASRGVRGYYEQYF.

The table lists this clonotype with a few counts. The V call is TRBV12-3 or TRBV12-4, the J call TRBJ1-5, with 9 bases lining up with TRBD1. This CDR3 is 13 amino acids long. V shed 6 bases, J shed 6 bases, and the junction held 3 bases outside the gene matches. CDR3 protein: CASRQGASQPQHF. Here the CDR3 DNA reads TGTGCCAGCAGACAGGGGGCGAGTCAGCCCCAGCATTTT.

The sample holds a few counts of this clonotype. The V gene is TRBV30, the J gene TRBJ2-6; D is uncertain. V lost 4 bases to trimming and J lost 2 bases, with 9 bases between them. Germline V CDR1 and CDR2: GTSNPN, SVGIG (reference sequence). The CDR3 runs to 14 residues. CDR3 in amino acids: CAWTLTPGANVLTF. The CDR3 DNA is TGTGCCTGGACCCTGACCCCTGGGGCCAACGTCCTGACTTTC.